Ten or more counts support the clone carrying this T cell receptor (beta chain). Its antigen remains unidentified. This sample was included in a study of prognosis after radiotherapy for stage I lung cancer. The wider study: Individuals with stage I non-small cell lung cancer joined the cohort between April 2018 and January 2019. About 15 of the patients presented with newly diagnosed primary stage I lung tumors; roughly five had oligometastatic NSCLC following surgical resection of the primary tumor. Study-wide results and caveats: Tumor specificity was not determined for the expanded TCR clones. In patients receiving stereotactic body radiation therapy, unique TCR clone counts fell afterward, median roughly 10,000 versus 7,000.

V was clipped by 4 bases and J by 5 bases; unmatched bases: 5. The V gene's germline CDR1 is SGHAT and CDR2 FQNNGV. This CDR3 has 14 residues. Genomic DNA was subjected to two-round multiplex PCR for amplification of TCR beta CDR3. Individual primers that were specific to each TRBV and TRBJ gene served in first-round PCR. TCRdb ran MiXCR on the multiplex PCR reads and lists one entry per CDR3 protein. This sample has approximately 25,000 distinct CDR3 sequences; around 43% occur once, and the top ten carry more than 30%. V usage is TRBV11-2 and J usage is TRBJ2-5; the match to TRBD2 covers 9 bases. The sequencing here drew on PBMCs, taken before or after stereotactic body radiation therapy (not recorded which). This TCR derives from a donor aged 50 or older with non-small cell lung cancer. For the CDR3, the DNA is TGTGCCAGCAGCTCAGACAGCGGGAGGGAGACCCAGTACTTC. It specifies CASSSDSGRETQYF.